Listed below are T cell receptor beta chains from one sample, sequenced in a study of T cell repertoires in cytomegalovirus infection. TCRdb processed the reads anew with MiXCR; each CDR3 protein has one entry. Of hundreds of thousands of distinct CDR3 sequences in the sample, 35% were seen once. Source material: PBMCs. The receptors come from a human donor in good health (CMV status not recorded). Some clones in this sample may be carry-over from other donors' samples. Each CDR3 is given with its conserved first and last residue. D genes are given only for firm matches. A row's size may be missing; if present it is once, few, many or a size class.

CASSPGALNTEAFF	TGTGCCAGCAGTCCAGGGGCCTTGAACACTGAAGCTTTCTTT	NA	few	TRBJ1-1	TRBV12-3/TRBV12-4
CASSDTQETQYF	TGTGCCAGCAGTGACACCCAAGAGACCCAGTACTTC	NA	many	TRBJ2-5	TRBV25-1
CASSSRAGRYNEQFF	TGTGCCAGCAGTTCCCGAGCGGGACGTTACAATGAGCAGTTCTTC	TRBD2	NA	TRBJ2-1	TRBV28
CASSLGTTNNEQFF	TGTGCCAGCAGTTTAGGTACCACGAACAATGAGCAGTTCTTC	NA	NA	TRBJ2-1	TRBV12-3/TRBV12-4
CASSLVATVTNTGQLFF	TGTGCCAGCAGCTTAGTCGCCACGGTTACCAACACCGGGCAGCTGTTTTTT	NA	NA	TRBJ2-2	TRBV11-2
CASSLLPGQTIGNTIYF	TGTGCCAGCAGCTTACTACCGGGACAGACAATCGGAAACACCATATATTTT	TRBD1	few	TRBJ1-3	TRBV7-2
CASSLIGTAKETQYF	TGTGCCAGCAGTTTGATCGGGACAGCTAAAGAGACCCAGTACTTC	TRBD1	NA	TRBJ2-5	TRBV12-3/TRBV12-4
CASSFEAGQYNEQFF	TGTGCCAGCAGCTTTGAAGCGGGGCAGTACAATGAGCAGTTCTTC	TRBD2	few	TRBJ2-1	TRBV7-2
CASSGFLSGANVLTF	TGTGCCAGCAGCGGGTTTCTTTCTGGGGCCAACGTCCTGACTTTC	NA	NA	TRBJ2-6	TRBV28
CSALPSALSEQFF	TGCAGCGCCCTGCCTAGCGCCTTAAGTGAGCAGTTCTTC	NA	NA	TRBJ2-1	TRBV29-1
CASSSPEGQTSFSGETQYF	TGTGCCAGCAGCTCGCCGGAGGGACAGACCTCTTTCAGTGGTGAGACCCAGTACTTC	NA	NA	TRBJ2-5	TRBV7-9
CASMTGGLGETQYF	TGTGCCAGTATGACAGGGGGCTTGGGGGAGACCCAGTACTTC	TRBD1	many	TRBJ2-5	TRBV12-3/TRBV12-4
CARSERQGSYGYTF	TGTGCCCGCAGTGAGAGACAGGGGAGCTATGGCTACACCTTC	TRBD1	NA	TRBJ1-2	TRBV27
CASSSPDRGLRQPQHF	TGTGCCAGCAGTTCGCCGGACAGGGGGCTCAGGCAGCCCCAGCATTTT	TRBD1	once	TRBJ1-5	TRBV28
CASRLVPLVETQYF	TGTGCCAGCAGGTTAGTCCCCCTCGTAGAGACCCAGTACTTC	NA	NA	TRBJ2-5	TRBV27
CASSLPEGQGYNEQFF	TGTGCCAGCAGTCTCCCGGAGGGACAGGGCTACAATGAGCAGTTCTTC	TRBD1	NA	TRBJ2-1	TRBV28
CASSLARGAAGAFF	TGTGCCAGCAGCTTAGCGCGGGGGGCGGCGGGGGCTTTCTTT	NA	NA	TRBJ1-1	TRBV7-2
CASSPVEARRTRYSIQPQHF	TGCGCCAGCAGTCCCGTTGAGGCTCGGCGAACCCGCTATAGCATTCAGCCCCAGCATTTT	NA	NA	TRBJ1-5	TRBV23-1
CASSLLGTGEKYEQYF	TGTGCCAGCAGTTTATTAGGGACAGGGGAAAAGTACGAGCAGTACTTC	TRBD1	few	TRBJ2-7	TRBV28
CATSDPRQGADTEAFF	TGTGCCACCAGTGATCCACGACAGGGGGCAGACACTGAAGCTTTCTTT	TRBD1	NA	TRBJ1-1	TRBV24-1
CASSYSGNYGYTF	TGTGCCAGCAGTTACTCAGGGAACTATGGCTACACCTTC	NA	few	TRBJ1-2	TRBV6-8
CVASGTGDHEQYF	TGTGTCGCCTCGGGGACGGGGGACCACGAGCAGTACTTC	NA	NA	TRBJ2-7	TRBV2
CASRLRGAGANVLTF	TGCGCCAGCAGACTCCGGGGGGCTGGGGCCAACGTCCTGACTTTC	TRBD2	few	TRBJ2-6	TRBV23-1
CASSRQGMLHEQYF	TGTGCCAGCAGCCGACAGGGGATGTTGCACGAGCAGTACTTC	TRBD1	few	TRBJ2-7	TRBV12-3/TRBV12-4
CATRFGHRSLAKNIQYF	TGTGCCACCCGTTTCGGCCATCGAAGCCTAGCCAAAAACATTCAGTACTTC	NA	NA	TRBJ2-4	TRBV6-1
CASSPQDRGYGYTF	TGTGCCAGCTCACCACAGGACCGAGGCTATGGCTACACCTTC	NA	NA	TRBJ1-2	TRBV18
CASSVGAPAYEQYF	TGTGCCAGCAGCGTAGGTGCTCCAGCCTACGAGCAGTACTTC	NA	many	TRBJ2-7	TRBV7-2
CASSSDKRAEAFF	TGTGCCAGCAGCTCTGACAAAAGGGCTGAAGCTTTCTTT	NA	few	TRBJ1-1	TRBV7-6
CASSSGQGAYGEAFF	TGTGCCAGCAGCTCCGGACAGGGGGCGTACGGTGAAGCTTTCTTT	TRBD1	NA	TRBJ1-1	TRBV27
CASRRNSNQPQHF	TGTGCCAGCAGGAGGAATAGCAATCAGCCCCAGCATTTT	NA	many	TRBJ1-5	TRBV6-5
CSARMYGEEQYF	TGCAGTGCTAGAATGTACGGGGAAGAACAGTACTTC	NA	NA	TRBJ2-7	TRBV20-1
CASSEGRTGNTEAFF	TGTGCCAGCAGTGAAGGGAGGACAGGGAATACTGAAGCTTTCTTT	TRBD1	NA	TRBJ1-1	TRBV6-1
CASSQVVDDTQYF	TGCGCCAGCAGCCAAGTTGTGGATGATACGCAGTATTTT	NA	NA	TRBJ2-3	TRBV4-1
CASSVDGDKGYTF	TGTGCCAGCAGCGTTGACGGGGACAAGGGCTACACCTTC	NA	NA	TRBJ1-2	TRBV5-4
CASSEQGRNYGYTF	TGTGCCAGCAGTGAACAGGGGAGGAACTATGGCTACACCTTC	NA	few	TRBJ1-2	TRBV6-1
CASSARTGGSSYEQYF	TGTGCCAGCAGCGCCCGGACAGGGGGAAGCTCCTACGAGCAGTACTTC	TRBD1	NA	TRBJ2-7	TRBV5-3
CASSLTGTASNQPQHF	TGTGCCAGCAGCTTAACCGGGACGGCTAGCAATCAGCCCCAGCATTTT	NA	many	TRBJ1-5	TRBV7-8
CASSLVSETYNEQFF	TGTGCCAGCAGCTTAGTTAGCGAGACCTACAATGAGCAGTTCTTC	NA	NA	TRBJ2-1	TRBV7-6
CASSEAGTGYTEAFF	TGTGCCAGCAGTGAAGCCGGGACAGGGTACACTGAAGCTTTCTTT	TRBD1	few	TRBJ1-1	TRBV2
CASIEISPGQGAWREQFF	TGTGCCAGCATCGAAATTAGCCCGGGACAGGGGGCCTGGCGTGAGCAGTTCTTC	TRBD1	NA	TRBJ2-1	TRBV5-5
CASRPSIRDSRGNTEAFF	TGTGCCAGCAGGCCTAGTATCCGGGACAGCCGAGGGAACACTGAAGCTTTCTTT	TRBD1	once	TRBJ1-1	TRBV7-9
CASSKREERRDTQYF	TGCGCCAGCAGTAAGCGGGAGGAGCGGAGAGATACGCAGTATTTT	TRBD2	once	TRBJ2-3	TRBV5-1
CASSFRAGGHRELFF	TGTGCCAGCAGCTTCCGAGCGGGGGGGCATAGGGAGCTGTTTTTT	TRBD2	few	TRBJ2-2	TRBV11-2
CASSLGVGGSYEQYF	TGTGCCAGCAGCCTAGGGGTCGGCGGGAGCTACGAGCAGTACTTC	TRBD2	few	TRBJ2-7	TRBV7-2
CASSEVMTDGDEQYF	TGTGCCAGCAGTGAGGTGATGACAGACGGGGACGAGCAGTACTTC	NA	NA	TRBJ2-7	TRBV6-1
CASSPDSWETQYF	TGTGCCAGCAGTCCCGACAGTTGGGAGACCCAGTACTTC	NA	few	TRBJ2-5	TRBV12-3/TRBV12-4
CASSQSPGREDIEQFF	TGCGCCAGCAGCCAAAGCCCGGGCAGGGAGGATATTGAGCAGTTCTTC	NA	few	TRBJ2-1	TRBV4-1
CASSLALRQGESPLHF	TGTGCCAGCAGTTTAGCGCTGAGACAGGGGGAATCACCCCTCCACTTT	TRBD1	few	TRBJ1-6	TRBV12-3/TRBV12-4
CATRRDSGYNEQFF	TGTGCCACCCGCCGGGATTCGGGCTACAATGAGCAGTTCTTC	NA	NA	TRBJ2-1	TRBV19
CASSTRLAGTETQYF	TGTGCCAGCAGCACCCGACTAGCGGGAACCGAGACGCAGTATTTT	TRBD2	NA	TRBJ2-3	TRBV11-3
CSASILGAGQGIEQFF	TGCAGTGCTAGTATCCTCGGGGCGGGACAGGGTATTGAGCAGTTCTTC	TRBD1	NA	TRBJ2-1	TRBV20-1
CASSLAWATNEKLFF	TGTGCCAGCAGCTTGGCTTGGGCAACTAATGAAAAACTGTTTTTT	NA	NA	TRBJ1-4	TRBV5-6
CASSSGQYTDTQYF	TGTGCCAGCAGTTCGGGACAGTACACAGATACGCAGTATTTT	TRBD1	few	TRBJ2-3	TRBV6-5
CASKPEEGPGNEQFF	TGTGCCAGCAAACCCGAGGAGGGGCCGGGCAATGAGCAGTTCTTC	NA	NA	TRBJ2-1	TRBV28
CASSFGRSRGSPLHF	TGTGCCAGCAGTTTCGGGCGGTCGAGGGGTTCACCCCTCCACTTT	NA	NA	TRBJ1-6	TRBV28
CSARDEAGINTEAFF	TGCAGTGCTAGAGATGAGGCAGGAATAAACACTGAAGCTTTCTTT	NA	few	TRBJ1-1	TRBV20-1